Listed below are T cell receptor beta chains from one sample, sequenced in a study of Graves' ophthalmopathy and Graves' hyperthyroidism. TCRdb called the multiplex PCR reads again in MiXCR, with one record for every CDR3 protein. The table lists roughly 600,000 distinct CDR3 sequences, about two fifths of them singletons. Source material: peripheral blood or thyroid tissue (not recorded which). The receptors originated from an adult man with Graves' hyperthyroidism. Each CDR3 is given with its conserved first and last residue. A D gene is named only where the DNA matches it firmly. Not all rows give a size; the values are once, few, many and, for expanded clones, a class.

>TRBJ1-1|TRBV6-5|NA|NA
TGTGCCAGCAGTTACGGCGGGGGAATGAACACTGAAGCTTTCTTT
CASSYGGGMNTEAFF
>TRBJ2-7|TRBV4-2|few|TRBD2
TGTGCCAGCAGCCAAGATTTCAAGCGGGAGTACTCCTACGAGCAGTACTTC
CASSQDFKREYSYEQYF
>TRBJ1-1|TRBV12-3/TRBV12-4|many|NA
TGTGCCAGCAGGGGAGATGCGGCTTTCGCTGAAGCTTTCTTT
CASRGDAAFAEAFF
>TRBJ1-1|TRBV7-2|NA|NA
TGTGCCGGCAGCTTGGCCGGCGCCAGTAACACTGAAGCTTTCTTT
CAGSLAGASNTEAFF
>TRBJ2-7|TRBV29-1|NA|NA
TGCAGCGTTGAAGATCTTAGGACGCGCTACGAGCAGTACTTC
CSVEDLRTRYEQYF
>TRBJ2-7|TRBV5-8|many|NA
TGTGCCAGCAGCTCGGAGGGTGACGAGCAGTACTTC
CASSSEGDEQYF
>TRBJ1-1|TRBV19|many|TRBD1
TGTGCCAGTAGTCCAGACAGGGGTAACACTGAAGCTTTCTTT
CASSPDRGNTEAFF
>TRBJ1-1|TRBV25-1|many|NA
TGTGCCAGCAGTGTGAGGGGCGTAACTGAAGCTTTCTTT
CASSVRGVTEAFF
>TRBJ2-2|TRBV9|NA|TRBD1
TGTGCCAGCAGCCCACAGGGACAGCCGCTTGCCGGGGAGCTGTTTTTT
CASSPQGQPLAGELFF
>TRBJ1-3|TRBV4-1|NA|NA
TGCGCCAGCAGCCAAGAGATAGGTTCTGGAAACACCATATATTTT
CASSQEIGSGNTIYF
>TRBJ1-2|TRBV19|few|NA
TGTGCCAGTAACCGGGACGGACCCTATGGCTACACCTTC
CASNRDGPYGYTF
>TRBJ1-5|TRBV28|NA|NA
TGTGCCAGCAGTTCCCCCTCAACTGGGGCAGGGAATCAGCCCCAGCATTTT
CASSSPSTGAGNQPQHF
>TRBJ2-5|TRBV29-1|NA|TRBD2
TGCAGCTTAGTAGCGGGGGGCGAGACCCAGTACTTC
CSLVAGGETQYF
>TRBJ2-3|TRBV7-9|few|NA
TGTGCCAGCAGCTTAGAGGGAGTCGGAACAGATACGCAGTATTTT
CASSLEGVGTDTQYF
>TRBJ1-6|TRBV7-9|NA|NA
TGTGCCAGCAGCCATAAAGGGGGAGGGAATTCACCCCTCCACTTT
CASSHKGGGNSPLHF
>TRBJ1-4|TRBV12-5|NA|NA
TGTGCTAGTGGTTTGGTACCGGGGTTGCCTAATGAAAAACTGTTTTTT
CASGLVPGLPNEKLFF
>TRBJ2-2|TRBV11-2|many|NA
TGTGCCAGCAGCATGGGGATGATCGGCACCGGGGAGCTGTTTTTT
CASSMGMIGTGELFF
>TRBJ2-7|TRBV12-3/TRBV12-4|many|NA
TGTGCCAGCAGCCCCGCCGGGACGCCTACCTACGAGCAGTACTTC
CASSPAGTPTYEQYF
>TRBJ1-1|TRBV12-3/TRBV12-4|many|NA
TGTGCCAGCAGCCAGGACCTAGAGGTTTCGACAAACACTGAAGCTTTCTTT
CASSQDLEVSTNTEAFF
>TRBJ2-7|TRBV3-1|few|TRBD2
TGTGCCAGCAGCGCTAGGACTAGCGGCTACGAGCAGTACTTC
CASSARTSGYEQYF
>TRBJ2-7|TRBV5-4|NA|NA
TGTGCCAGCAGCCCCGGCCGGGAAACGGGTGGCTACGAGCAGTACTTC
CASSPGRETGGYEQYF
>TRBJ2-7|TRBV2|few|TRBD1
TGTGCCAGCCAGACCGGGACAGGGTATTACGAGCAGTACTTC
CASQTGTGYYEQYF
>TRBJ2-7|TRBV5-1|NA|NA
TGCGCCAGCCGACAATACAAAAGCCACGAGCAGTACTTC
CASRQYKSHEQYF
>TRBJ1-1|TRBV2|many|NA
TGTGCCAGCTTATACGGGACACCCGCGCCCGAAGCTTTCTTT
CASLYGTPAPEAFF
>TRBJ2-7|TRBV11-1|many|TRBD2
TGTGCCAGCAGCAGTTCTAGCGGGGGGAGCTCCTACGAGCAGTACTTC
CASSSSSGGSSYEQYF
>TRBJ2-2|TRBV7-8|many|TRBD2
TGTGCCAGCAGCTTCCAGCGGGGGCAGACCGGGGAGCTGTTTTTT
CASSFQRGQTGELFF
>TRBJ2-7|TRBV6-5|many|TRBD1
TGTGCCAGCAGCCAACAGGGGACCGGCGAGCAGTACTTC
CASSQQGTGEQYF
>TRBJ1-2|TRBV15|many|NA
TGTGCCACCAGAAGGGGTAGAGAACAGAACTATGGCTACACCTTC
CATRRGREQNYGYTF
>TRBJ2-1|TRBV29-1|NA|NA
TGCAGCGTTGATGTCGGGGATGGAAACAATGAGCAGTTCTTC
CSVDVGDGNNEQFF
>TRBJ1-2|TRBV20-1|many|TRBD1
TGCAGTGCTAGAGATCAGGGACAGGGGGCGGGCGGCTACACCTTC
CSARDQGQGAGGYTF
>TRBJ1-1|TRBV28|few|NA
TGTGCCAGCAGTTTGTATGTCGAGGACACTGAAGCTTTCTTT
CASSLYVEDTEAFF
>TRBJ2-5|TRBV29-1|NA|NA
TGCAGCAGTTTACGGGGGGAGACCCAGTACTTC
CSSLRGETQYF
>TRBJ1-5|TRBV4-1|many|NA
TGCGCCAGCAGCCAAGATGTGGGGAGCAATCAGCCCCAGCATTTT
CASSQDVGSNQPQHF
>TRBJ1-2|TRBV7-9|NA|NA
TGTGCCAGCAGCTTAGGGTCTTCGGGGAACTATGGCTACACCTTC
CASSLGSSGNYGYTF
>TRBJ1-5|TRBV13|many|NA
TGTGCCAGCAGCACGGGACACGTCAATCAGCCCCAGCATTTT
CASSTGHVNQPQHF
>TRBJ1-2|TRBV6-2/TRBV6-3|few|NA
TGTGCCAGCAGTTACTCCGGACACCCTTCTAACTATGGCTACACCTTC
CASSYSGHPSNYGYTF
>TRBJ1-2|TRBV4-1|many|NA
TGCGCCAGCAGCCAAACAGGTTCACCAGGCTACACCTTC
CASSQTGSPGYTF
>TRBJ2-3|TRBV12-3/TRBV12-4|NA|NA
TGTGCCAGCAGTTTAGCCCTCCGGGTTCTGGATCGGTCGGATACGCAGTATTTT
CASSLALRVLDRSDTQYF
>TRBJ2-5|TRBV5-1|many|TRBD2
TGCGCCAGCAGCTTCGTCTCCGGGGGAGGGGAGACCCAGTACTTC
CASSFVSGGGETQYF
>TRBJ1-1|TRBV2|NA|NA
TGTGCCAGCAGCCCCACCTTGGGGGTGGGAACTGAAGCTTTCTTT
CASSPTLGVGTEAFF
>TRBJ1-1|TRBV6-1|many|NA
TGTGCCAGCAGTGAAGTTTGGAACACTGAAGCTTTCTTT
CASSEVWNTEAFF
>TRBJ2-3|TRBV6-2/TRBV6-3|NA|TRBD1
TGTGCCGCGTCCCCGGGACAGGGGACAGATACGCAGTATTTT
CAASPGQGTDTQYF
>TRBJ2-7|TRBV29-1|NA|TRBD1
TGCAGCGCCGTCAGGGACAGGGGGGACTATGAGCAGTACTTC
CSAVRDRGDYEQYF
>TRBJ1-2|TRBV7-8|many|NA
TGTGCCAGCAGCTTAGTAGTAAGGGGAACCGAGAATGGCTACACCTTC
CASSLVVRGTENGYTF
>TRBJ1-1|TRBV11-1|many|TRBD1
TGTGCCAGCAGCCCAGGTGGGCAGGGGGCATTGAACACTGAAGCTTTCTTT
CASSPGGQGALNTEAFF
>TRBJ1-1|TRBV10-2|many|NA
TGCGCCAGCAGTGAGTCGAAAGGGACGAACACTGAAGCTTTCTTT
CASSESKGTNTEAFF
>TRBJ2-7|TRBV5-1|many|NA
TGCGCCAGCAGCCACAGGGGAGGCTCCTACGAGCAGTACTTC
CASSHRGGSYEQYF
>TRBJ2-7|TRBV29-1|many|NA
TGCAGCGTCTTAAGACAGTCTTCCTACGAGCAGTACTTC
CSVLRQSSYEQYF
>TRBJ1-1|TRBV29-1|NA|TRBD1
TGCAGCGCTGAAGGACAGGGGCCTAAAACTGAGGCTTTCTTT
CSAEGQGPKTEAFF